The 19 T cell receptor beta chains below come from one sample, sequenced in a study of CD8+CD57+ T cells in acquired aplastic anemia. Both TCR beta VDJ combination and CDR3 sequence profiling were carried out. Genomic DNA was the template for this profiling. TCRdb redid the calling of the reads with MiXCR, one entry per CDR3 protein. The sample shows roughly 170,000 distinct CDR3 sequences, about three fifths of them seen only once. The sample taken for sequencing was sorted CD4+, CD8+, or CD8+CD57+ T cells (not recorded which) from PBMCs. These receptors were collected from a human donor in good health.

This chain uses TRBV7-2 with TRBJ1-2, with a possible D match to TRBD1 (6 bases). The CDR3 spans 14 residues. CDR1 is SGHTA and CDR2 is FQGNSA in the germline V gene. V lost 4 bases, J lost 2 bases, and 11 bases lay in between. The CDR3 loop is CASSYVGGNYGYTF. In DNA form, the CDR3 reads TGTGCCAGCAGCTACGTAGGGGGAAACTATGGCTACACCTTC.

A note on this clonotype: Because it lacks the conserved phenylalanine or tryptophan at the end, this CDR3 is likely a read error. The genes are TRBV5-1 and TRBJ1-5; perhaps TRBD1 as D (6 bases). CDR3 length equals 15 residues. CDR1 and CDR2 (germline): SGHRS, YFSETQ. The CDR3 protein is CASSSQGKFNQPQHS. In DNA, the CDR3 is TGTGCCAGCAGCTCACAGGGAAAATTCAATCAGCCCCAGCATTCT.

This chain uses TRBV7-3 with TRBJ2-1, with 9 bases aligning to TRBD2. The CDR3 has 21 amino acids. V dropped 6 bases and J dropped 5; count of bases not matched to a gene: 26. Germline V gene data show CDR1 as SGHTA and CDR2 as FQGTGA. DNA of the CDR3: TGTGCCAGCAGTGACTTCCTCCACCAAAATCTAGCGGGAAACCTCGACAATGAGCAGTTCTTC. Translation: CASSDFLHQNLAGNLDNEQFF.

V is TRBV7-2 and J is TRBJ1-2, with D hard to call. Looked up from germline, CDR1 is SGHTA and CDR2 is FQGNSA. The CDR3 loop spans 15 amino acids. V was cut by 7 bases and J by 7 bases, with 22 bases left in between. The CDR3 DNA sequence: TGTGCCAGCAAACCGCTTAGGGTTAAAGAGGGTGGCTACACCTTC. Its protein product is CASKPLRVKEGGYTF.

This clonotype was observed many times. The chain has TRBV20-1 and TRBJ2-7; either TRBD1 or TRBD2 may fit D (5 bases each). The CDR3 is made up of 16 amino acids. Germline lookup yields CDR1 DFQATT and CDR2 SNEGSKA (reference sequence). The V gene lost 6 bases and the J gene lost 2 bases, with 23 bases spanning the gap. The CDR3 sequence: CSARGFRRVSPYEQYF. In DNA, the CDR3 is TGCAGTGCGAGGGGTTTTCGGCGGGTTTCACCCTACGAGCAGTACTTC.

This clonotype has only one observation. This chain connects TRBV11-1 to TRBJ2-1, with a possible D match to TRBD2 (5 bases). Germline assignment: CDR1 SGHAT and CDR2 FQDESV (reference sequence). V dropped 3 bases and J dropped 7 bases, with 16 bases sitting between them. The CDR3 extends over 15 amino acids. The CDR3 sequence is CASSFHTSPGNEQFF. CDR3 bases: TGTGCCAGCAGCTTTCACACCAGTCCGGGGAATGAGCAGTTCTTC.

The rearrangement joins TRBV2 to TRBJ1-4; D is unresolved. The V end was cut by 6 bases, the J end by 8 bases, with 10 bases between. The CDR3 length is 12 residues. In germline, CDR1 is SNHLY, CDR2 FYNNEI. The CDR3 here is CASRGYGEKLFF. The DNA for the CDR3 is TGTGCCAGCAGGGGTTATGGCGAAAAACTGTTTTTT.

DNA for the CDR3: TGTGCCAGTAGTGTACTAAGACAAACCAACCTCTATGGCTACACCTTC. It codes for CASSVLRQTNLYGYTF. This rearrangement joins TRBV19 to TRBJ1-2; D remains unclear. The V end lost 5 bases, the J end lost 4 bases, and 20 bases lay between the germline ends. The germline CDR1 and CDR2 sequences are LNHDA and SQIVND (reference sequence). The CDR3 loop spans 16 amino acids.

The rearrangement uses TRBV7-9 and TRBJ1-2, with D hard to call. The CDR3 is made up of 14 amino acids. Per germline, CDR1 SEHNR and CDR2 FQNEAQ (reference sequence). V was pared by 0 bases and J by 1 base, with 6 bases between. CDR3 protein: CASSLAAVNYGYTF. The CDR3 DNA sequence: TGTGCCAGCAGCTTAGCGGCGGTTAACTATGGCTACACCTTC. The full variable domain, rest sourced from reference TRBV7-9 and TRBJ1-2, is DTGVSQNPRHKITKRGQNVTFRCDPISEHNRLYWYRQTLGQGPEFLTYFQNEAQLEKSRLLSDRFSAERPKGSFSTLEIQRTEQGDSAMYLCASSLAAVNYGYTFGSGTRLTVV.

The chain combines TRBV25-1 with TRBJ1-6; possible D gene TRBD1, 6 bases. Trimming took off 4 bases at V and 15 bases at J, with 16 bases between the two ends. Germline V gene sequence: CDR1 MGHDK, CDR2 SYGVNS. The CDR3 covers 13 residues. The CDR3 sequence is CASSGTQGQVLHF. In DNA form, the CDR3 reads TGTGCCAGCAGTGGAACACAGGGACAAGTCCTCCACTTT.

This clonotype appeared a few times. The chain is built from TRBV15 and TRBJ2-5; 7 bases are shared with TRBD2. V dropped 3 bases and J dropped 3; count of bases not matched to a gene: 4. The CDR3 consists of 14 residues. Germline V gene sequence: CDR1 LNHNV, CDR2 YYDKDF (reference sequence). The DNA of the CDR3 is TGTGCCACCAGCAGGCCAGGGACTAAAGAGACCCAGTACTTC. It codes for CATSRPGTKETQYF.

This clonotype was seen a few times. The chain employs TRBV10-3 and TRBJ2-1, with 9 bases aligning to TRBD2. Germline assignment: CDR1 ENHRY and CDR2 SYGVKD. There are 14 residues in the CDR3. The V and J ends lost 4 bases and 6 bases, in that order; junction bases with no gene match: 4. As DNA, the CDR3 is TGTGCCATCAGTGTGGCGGGGGGGGGCAATGAGCAGTTCTTC. This codes for CAISVAGGGNEQFF.

This clonotype appeared many times. CDR3 sequence (DNA): TGCGCCAGCAGTGGTAGCCCCTCTAGCACAGATACGCAGTATTTT. Translated, it gives CASSGSPSSTDTQYF. The chain joins TRBV4-1 to TRBJ2-3; D call uncertain. The CDR3 is made up of 15 amino acids. Deletions cut 6 bases from V and 0 bases from J, with 13 bases between. The germline CDR1 and CDR2 sequences are MGHRA and YSYEKL.

The chain recombines TRBV24-1 with TRBJ1-5, with a tentative D call TRBD1 (6 bases). The CDR3 sequence is 16 residues long. V lost 4 bases to trimming and J lost 2 bases, with 14 bases between them. Per germline, CDR1 KGHDR and CDR2 SFDVKD. CDR3 DNA sequence: TGTGCCACCAGTGACGTCAGGGAGGGGGGCAATCAGCCCCAGCATTTT. It yields the protein CATSDVREGGNQPQHF.

The rearrangement uses TRBV5-8 and TRBJ2-1, with 7 positions matching TRBD1. J lost 6 bases, V lost 0 bases, and 3 bases had no gene match. CDR3 length: 14 residues. The germline V gene has CDR1 SGHTS and CDR2 YDEGEE. Written as DNA, the CDR3 is TGTGCCAGCAGCTTGGAGACAGGGTTCAATGAGCAGTTCTTC. Translating gives CASSLETGFNEQFF.

The V call is TRBV20-1, the J call TRBJ1-1; maybe TRBD1 (6 bases). The CDR3 runs to 15 residues. Germline V gene sequence: CDR1 DFQATT, CDR2 SNEGSKA (reference sequence). V lost 3 bases, J lost 0 bases, and 14 bases lay in between. CDR3 sequence reads: CSASRQGILNTEAFF. The CDR3 DNA sequence: TGCAGTGCTAGTAGGCAGGGGATCTTGAACACTGAAGCTTTCTTT.

The chain uses TRBV20-1 and TRBJ1-2, with 9 bases that match TRBD1. V shed 4 bases and J 7 bases; nucleotides not matched to a gene: 4. This CDR3 contains 12 residues. Germline values: CDR1 DFQATT, CDR2 SNEGSKA (reference sequence). DNA of the CDR3: TGCAGTGCTACCACAGGGGGCAGTGGCTACACCTTC. Its translation: CSATTGGSGYTF.

V is TRBV2 and J is TRBJ1-2; unclear D gene. V was trimmed by 5 bases and J by 6 bases, leaving 10 bases between them. The germline gives CDR1 SNHLY, CDR2 FYNNEI. The CDR3 sequence is 12 residues long. CDR3 region: CASSTPPDGYTF. In DNA form, the CDR3 reads TGTGCCAGCAGTACCCCGCCAGATGGCTACACCTTC. Full variable domain (outside the CDR3, taken from reference TRBV2 and TRBJ1-2): EPEVTQTPSHQVTQMGQEVILRCVPISNHLYFYWYRQILGQKVEFLVSFYNNEISEKSEIFDDQFSVERPDGSNFTLKIRSTKLEDSAMYFCASSTPPDGYTFGSGTRLTVV.

This clonotype came up many times. The CDR3 DNA is TGCGCCAGCAGCTTGGGAACAGGGAATACGCAGTATTTT. Amino acids: CASSLGTGNTQYF. The chain is built from TRBV5-1 and TRBJ2-3; TRBD1 is a possible D gene (6 bases). V was cut by 0 bases and J by 7 bases, with 9 bases left in between. The CDR3 spans 13 residues. Germline lookup yields CDR1 SGHRS and CDR2 YFSETQ.